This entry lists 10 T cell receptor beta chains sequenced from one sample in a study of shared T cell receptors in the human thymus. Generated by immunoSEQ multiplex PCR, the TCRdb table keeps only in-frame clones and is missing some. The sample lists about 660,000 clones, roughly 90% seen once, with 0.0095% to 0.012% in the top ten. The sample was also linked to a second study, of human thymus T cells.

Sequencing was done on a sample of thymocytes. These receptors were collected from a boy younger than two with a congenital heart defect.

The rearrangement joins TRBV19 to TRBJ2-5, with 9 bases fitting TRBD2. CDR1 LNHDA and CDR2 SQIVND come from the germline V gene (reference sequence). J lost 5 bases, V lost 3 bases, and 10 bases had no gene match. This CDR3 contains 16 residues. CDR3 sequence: CASSMVPQREEETQYF. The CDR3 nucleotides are TGTGCCAGTAGTATGGTCCCCCAGCGGGAGGAGGAGACCCAGTACTTC.

DNA for the CDR3: TGCGCCAGCAGCCTACGACGTGCTAGCGGGTGGGGGAATGAGCAGTTCTTC. Amino acid sequence: CASSLRRASGWGNEQFF. This chain uses TRBV5-1 with TRBJ2-1; the match to TRBD2 covers 8 bases. This CDR3 is built from 17 residues. V was clipped by 4 bases and J by 7 bases; unmatched bases: 16. Germline-derived CDR1 and CDR2 are SGHRS and YFSETQ.

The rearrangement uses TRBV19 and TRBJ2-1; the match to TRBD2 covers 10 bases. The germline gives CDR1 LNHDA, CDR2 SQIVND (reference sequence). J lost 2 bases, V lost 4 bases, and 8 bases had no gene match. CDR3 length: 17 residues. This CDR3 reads CASSRDPSGSTYNEQFF. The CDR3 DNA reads TGTGCCAGTAGTAGGGACCCTAGCGGGAGCACCTACAATGAGCAGTTCTTC. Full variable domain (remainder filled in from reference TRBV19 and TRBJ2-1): DGGITQSPKYLFRKEGQNVTLSCEQNLNHDAMYWYRQDPGQGLRLIYYSQIVNDFQKGDIAEGYSVSREKKESFPLTVTSAQKNPTAFYLCASSRDPSGSTYNEQFFGPGTRLTVL.

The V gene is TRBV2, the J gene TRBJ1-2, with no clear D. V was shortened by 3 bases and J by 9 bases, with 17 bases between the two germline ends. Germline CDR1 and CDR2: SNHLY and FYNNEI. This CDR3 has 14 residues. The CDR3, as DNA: TGTGCCAGCAGTGAGGCAGGTCCCACCCCCTGCTACACCTTC. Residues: CASSEAGPTPCYTF.

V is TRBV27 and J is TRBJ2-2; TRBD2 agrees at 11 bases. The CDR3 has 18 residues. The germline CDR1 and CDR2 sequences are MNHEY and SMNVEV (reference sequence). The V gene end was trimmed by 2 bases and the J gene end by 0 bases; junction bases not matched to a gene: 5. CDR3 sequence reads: CASSLKGGLAANTGELFF. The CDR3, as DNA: TGTGCCAGCAGTTTAAAAGGGGGACTAGCGGCGAACACCGGGGAGCTGTTTTTT.

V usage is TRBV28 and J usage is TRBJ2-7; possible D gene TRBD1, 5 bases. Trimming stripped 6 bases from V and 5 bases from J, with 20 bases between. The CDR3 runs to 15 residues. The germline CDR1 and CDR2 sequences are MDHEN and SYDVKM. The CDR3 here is CASRKRLNLGDEQYF. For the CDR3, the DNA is TGTGCCAGCAGAAAAAGGCTTAACCTAGGGGACGAGCAGTACTTC.

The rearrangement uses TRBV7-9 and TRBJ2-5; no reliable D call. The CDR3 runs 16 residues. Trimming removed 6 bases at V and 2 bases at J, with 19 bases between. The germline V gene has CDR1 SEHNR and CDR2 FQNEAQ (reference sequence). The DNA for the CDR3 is TGTGCCAGCAGTCAACGCCCCTCTAGAAAGCAAGAGACCCAGTACTTC. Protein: CASSQRPSRKQETQYF. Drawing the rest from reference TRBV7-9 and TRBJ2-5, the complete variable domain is DTGVSQNPRHKITKRGQNVTFRCDPISEHNRLYWYRQTLGQGPEFLTYFQNEAQLEKSRLLSDRFSAERPKGSFSTLEIQRTEQGDSAMYLCASSQRPSRKQETQYFGPGTRLLVL.

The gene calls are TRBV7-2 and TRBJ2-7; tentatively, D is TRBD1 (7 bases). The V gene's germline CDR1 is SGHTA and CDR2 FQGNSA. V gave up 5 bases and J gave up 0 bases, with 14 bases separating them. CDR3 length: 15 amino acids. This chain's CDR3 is CASSRGGTASYEQYF. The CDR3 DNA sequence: TGTGCCAGCAGCCGAGGGGGGACAGCCTCCTACGAGCAGTACTTC.

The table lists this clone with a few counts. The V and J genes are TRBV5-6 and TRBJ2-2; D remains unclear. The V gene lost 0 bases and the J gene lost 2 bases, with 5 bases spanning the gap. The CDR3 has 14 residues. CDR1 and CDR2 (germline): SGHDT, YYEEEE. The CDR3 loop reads CASSLGVNTGELFF. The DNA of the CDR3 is TGTGCCAGCAGCTTGGGAGTAAACACCGGGGAGCTGTTTTTT.

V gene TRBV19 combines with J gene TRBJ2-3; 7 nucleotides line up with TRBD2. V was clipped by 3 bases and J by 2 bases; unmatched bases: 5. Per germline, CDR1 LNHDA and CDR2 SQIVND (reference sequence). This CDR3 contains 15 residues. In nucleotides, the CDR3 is TGTGCCAGTAGTATTGGACTAGTTCACACAGATACGCAGTATTTT. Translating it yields CASSIGLVHTDTQYF.